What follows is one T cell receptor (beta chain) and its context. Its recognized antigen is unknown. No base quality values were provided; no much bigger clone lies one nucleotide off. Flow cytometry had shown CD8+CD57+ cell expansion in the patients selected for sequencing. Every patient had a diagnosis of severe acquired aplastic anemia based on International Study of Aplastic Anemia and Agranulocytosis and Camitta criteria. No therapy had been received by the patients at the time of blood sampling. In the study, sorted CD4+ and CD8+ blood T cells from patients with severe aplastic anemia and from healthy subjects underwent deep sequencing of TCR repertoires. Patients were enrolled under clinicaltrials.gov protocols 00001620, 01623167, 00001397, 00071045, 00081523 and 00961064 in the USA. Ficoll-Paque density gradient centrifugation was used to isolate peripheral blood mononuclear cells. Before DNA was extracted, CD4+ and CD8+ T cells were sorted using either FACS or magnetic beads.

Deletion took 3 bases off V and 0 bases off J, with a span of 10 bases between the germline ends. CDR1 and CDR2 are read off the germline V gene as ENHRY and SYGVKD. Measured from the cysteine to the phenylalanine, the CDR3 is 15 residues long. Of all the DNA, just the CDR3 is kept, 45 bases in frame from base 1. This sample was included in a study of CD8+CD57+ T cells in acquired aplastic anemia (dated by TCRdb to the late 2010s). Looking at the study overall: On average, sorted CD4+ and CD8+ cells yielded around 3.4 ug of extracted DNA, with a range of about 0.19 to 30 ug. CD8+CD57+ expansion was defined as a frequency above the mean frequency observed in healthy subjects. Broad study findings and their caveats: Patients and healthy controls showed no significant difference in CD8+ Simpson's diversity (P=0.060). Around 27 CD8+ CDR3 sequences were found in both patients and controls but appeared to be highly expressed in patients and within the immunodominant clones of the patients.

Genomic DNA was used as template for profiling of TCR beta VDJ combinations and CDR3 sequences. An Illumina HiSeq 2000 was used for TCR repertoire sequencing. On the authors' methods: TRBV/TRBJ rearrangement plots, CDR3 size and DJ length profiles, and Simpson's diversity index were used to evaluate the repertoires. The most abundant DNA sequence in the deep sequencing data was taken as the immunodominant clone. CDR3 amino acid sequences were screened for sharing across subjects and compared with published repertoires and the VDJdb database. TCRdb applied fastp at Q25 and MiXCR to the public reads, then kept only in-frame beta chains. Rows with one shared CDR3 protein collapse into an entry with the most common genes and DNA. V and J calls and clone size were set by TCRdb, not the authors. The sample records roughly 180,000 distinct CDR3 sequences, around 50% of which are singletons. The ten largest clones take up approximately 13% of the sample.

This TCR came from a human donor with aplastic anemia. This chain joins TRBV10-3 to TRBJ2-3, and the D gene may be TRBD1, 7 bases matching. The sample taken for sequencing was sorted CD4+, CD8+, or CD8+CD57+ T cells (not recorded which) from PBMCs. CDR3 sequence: CAISDRGASTDTQYF. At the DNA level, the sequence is TGTGCCATCAGTGACAGGGGGGCTAGCACAGATACGCAGTATTTT.